The entry that follows covers one T cell receptor beta chain sequence. Its specificity is not known. This sample is drawn from a study of cytomegalovirus exposure and HLA in healthy donors. Study overall: From donors who were HLA-typed, an early data release held approximately 91 million unique TCRs. Notes on the study in general: Reportedly, cytomegalovirus status was diagnosed with high sensitivity and specificity. Within an earlier analysis, most TCR beta V segments proved productive either about 90% or about 30% of the time.

The PCR employed 60 Vbeta primers together with 13 Jbeta primers. Clones were read by immunoSEQ multiplex PCR, and TCRdb kept only the in-frame ones, dropping some. The profile covers about 52,000 clones, with around 50% appearing a single time and 12% taken by the ten largest. The receptor was derived from a human donor in good health. The sample comprised PBMCs.

CDR3 nucleotides: TGCGCCAGCAGCCGGGCGAGGGGGCTGGAGGAAAAACTGTTTTTT. Amino acids: CASSRARGLEEKLFF. The genes are TRBV5-1 and TRBJ1-4; 7 bases line up with TRBD1. The CDR3 covers 15 residues. CDR1 is SGHRS, CDR2 YFSETQ, per germline. Unmatched junction bases numbered 11, after V lost 4 bases and J lost 8 bases.